Below are 30 T cell receptor beta chains sequenced from a single sample in a study of tissue T cells after allogeneic stem cell transplantation. Regarding time point: mouse harvest day 14 after allogeneic transplant. Tail vein injection delivered 10^7 T-cell-depleted bone marrow cells and 10^6 splenic CD5+ T cells. Data came from immunoSEQ multiplex PCR; TCRdb stores just in-frame clones and leaves some out. The data hold over 4,500 clones, with roughly 41% observed a single time. Sequencing was performed on gut tissue. These receptors were taken from a female BALB/c mouse given C57BL/6 T cells with graft-versus-host disease after an allogeneic hematopoietic cell transplant.

Notes on this clone: The genes are named according to mouse. The read comes to an end 1 residue before the CDR3 does, leaving the germline J gene to fill in the end. This specimen includes other DNA sequences encoding the same CDR3. This chain connects TRBV16 to TRBJ2-7, with 7 positions matching TRBD2. The junction had 4 bases not matched to a gene; V was cut back by 1 base and J by 7 bases. The germline gives CDR1 SGHSA, CDR2 FRNQAP. The CDR3 extends over 13 amino acids. The CDR3 DNA, read in part, is TGTGCAAGCAGCTTAGTTGGGGGGTGGGAACAGTAC. It encodes CASSLVGGWEQY. The whole CDR3 protein reads CASSLVGGWEQYF.

Turning to this clone: Gene names follow the mouse nomenclature. Partial CDR3 DNA: TGTGCCAGCAGTCTGGGACAAATAAACACAGAAGTCTTC. Protein: CASSLGQINTEVF. The CDR3 reads in full as CASSLGQINTEVFF. The chain joins TRBV26 to TRBJ1-1, with D perhaps TRBD1 (5 bases). The sequenced fragment ends 1 residue before the CDR3 boundary, so the rest is inferred from the germline J gene. Looked up from germline, CDR1 is KGHPV and CDR2 is FQNQEV (reference sequence). Trimming left V 2 bases short and J 1 base short, with 8 bases between. The CDR3 has 14 amino acids.

Points on this clone: Here the gene names and germline are mouse. From the germline J gene comes the end of the CDR3, since the read stops 1 residue before it. The chain joins TRBV16 to TRBJ1-1; no firm D call. V was shortened by 0 bases and J by 0 bases, with 5 bases between the two germline ends. Germline-derived CDR1 and CDR2 are SGHSA and FRNQAP. The CDR3 is 14 residues long. CDR3 in amino acids: CASSLDNTNTEVFF. The DNA read from the CDR3 is TGTGCAAGCAGCTTAGACAACACAAACACAGAAGTCTTC.

By share of the sample, this clone is large. Gene and germline names: mouse. From the germline J gene comes the end of the CDR3, since the read stops 1 residue before it. The genes are TRBV13-3 and TRBJ2-7, with 8 positions matching TRBD2. Germline assignment: CDR1 NNHDY and CDR2 SYVADS. The CDR3 is 14 amino acids. V lost 5 bases to trimming and J lost 4 bases; unmatched junction nucleotides: 8. The DNA read from the CDR3 is TGTGCCAGCAGACAACTGGGGGTCCAATATGAACAGTAC. Protein sequence: CASRQLGVQYEQY. The full CDR3 reads CASRQLGVQYEQYF.

This clone appeared a single time. Mouse gene names and germline throughout. The read ends 1 residue early relative to the CDR3; the germline J gene fills the gap. The chain recombines TRBV2 with TRBJ1-2; D might be TRBD1 (5 bases). V was clipped by 5 bases and J by 1 base, with 11 bases between them. From germline, CDR1 is LGHNA and CDR2 YSYQKL. The CDR3 extends over 14 amino acids. This CDR3 reads CASSSRRVNSDYTF. CDR3 DNA, as far as it was read: TGTGCCAGCAGCTCCCGCAGGGTAAACTCCGACTACACC.

Worth noting for this clone: Mouse gene names and germline throughout. CDR3 loop: CASGRQGGTEVFF. Incomplete CDR3 DNA: TGTGCCAGCGGAAGACAGGGGGGCACAGAAGTCTTC. This chain uses TRBV13-2 with TRBJ1-1; 9 nucleotides agree with TRBD1. The sequenced fragment ends 1 residue before the CDR3 boundary, so the rest is inferred from the germline J gene. Trimming removed 5 bases from V and 4 bases from J; junction bases left unmatched: 3. The CDR3 contains 13 residues. Looked up from germline, CDR1 is NNHNN and CDR2 is SYGAGS (reference sequence).

About this clone itself: Gene names and germline refer to mouse. With the read ending 1 residue before the CDR3 end, the germline J gene is used to fill in that end. The rearrangement links TRBV16 to TRBJ1-3; D possibly corresponds to TRBD1 (5 bases). The CDR3 has 14 amino acids. V gave up 2 bases and J gave up 0 bases, with 5 bases separating them. Looked up from germline, CDR1 is SGHSA and CDR2 is FRNQAP. The DNA read from the CDR3 is TGTGCAAGCAGCTTACAGGGTTCTGGAAATACGCTCTAT. It encodes CASSLQGSGNTLY. The whole CDR3 is CASSLQGSGNTLYF.

Of note for this clone: The gene names here belong to mouse. The read ends 1 residue shy of where the CDR3 ends; the end is completed using the germline J gene. The chain recombines TRBV26 with TRBJ1-3; possibly TRBD1 for D (6 bases). V lost 2 bases, J lost 0 bases, and 11 bases lay in between. The CDR3 contains 16 residues. Germline V lookup: CDR1 KGHPV, CDR2 FQNQEV (reference sequence). CDR3 bases read: TGTGCCAGCAGTCTGGGGACATCCTCTTCTGGAAATACGCTCTAT. Protein sequence: CASSLGTSSSGNTLY. The full CDR3 sequence reads CASSLGTSSSGNTLYF.

As for this clone: Any gene name here is a mouse gene name. The read terminates 1 residue ahead of where the CDR3 ends, so the germline J gene completes it. The chain links TRBV3 to TRBJ2-5; 12 bases fit TRBD2. The V gene's germline CDR1 is SNHLY and CDR2 FYNGKV (reference sequence). V was pared by 5 bases and J by 3 bases, with 3 bases of the junction left unmatched. This CDR3 is 15 amino acids long. CDR3 region: CASSPGLGGQDTQYF. The CDR3 bases that were read are TGTGCCAGCAGCCCCGGACTGGGGGGGCAAGACACCCAGTAC.

Note on this clone: Any gene name here is a mouse gene name. The read halts 1 residue ahead of the CDR3 end, with the missing end drawn from the germline J gene. The sample carries other DNA sequences with the same CDR3. The chain couples TRBV26 to TRBJ1-4; the D is unclear. There are 12 residues in the CDR3. Trimming pared 0 bases from V and 5 bases from J, leaving 1 base between. Germline lookup yields CDR1 KGHPV and CDR2 FQNQEV (reference sequence). CDR3 bases read: TGTGCCAGCAGTCTGTCGAACGAAAGATTATTT. This encodes CASSLSNERLF. The whole CDR3 protein reads CASSLSNERLFF.

This clone was found a few times. The gene names given are mouse names. The sequenced fragment ends 1 residue before the CDR3 boundary, so the rest is inferred from the germline J gene. V and J are TRBV12-1 and TRBJ2-7, with 13 bases that match TRBD2. CDR3 length equals 15 residues. Per germline, CDR1 SGHSN and CDR2 HYEKVE. After removal of 1 base from V and 7 bases from J, the junction contained 6 bases not matched to a gene. CDR3 bases read: TGTGCCAGCTCTCTGGGACTGGGGGGGGCCCTGGAACAGTAC. This encodes CASSLGLGGALEQY. The CDR3 in full is CASSLGLGGALEQYF.

About this clone: Genes here carry mouse names. From the germline J gene comes the end of the CDR3, since the read stops 1 residue before it. The V gene is TRBV1, the J gene TRBJ2-7, with a weak D call TRBD2 (6 bases). The germline V gene encodes CDR1 NSQYPW and CDR2 LRSPGD (reference sequence). This CDR3 has 13 amino acids. V was trimmed by 3 bases and J by 4 bases, leaving 10 bases between them. CDR3 sequence: CTCSAGGAYEQYF. The sequenced CDR3 bases are TGCACCTGCAGTGCTGGGGGTGCTTATGAACAGTAC.

On this clone: The gene names here belong to mouse. This chain's CDR3 is CASSLGGGTEVFF. The CDR3 DNA, read in part, is TGTGCCAGCAGTCTGGGGGGAGGCACAGAAGTCTTC. The V and J genes are TRBV26 and TRBJ1-1; D may be TRBD1 (5 bases). The CDR3 end lies 1 residue beyond the end of the read and is filled in from the germline J gene. The CDR3 is made up of 13 amino acids. V was cut by 2 bases and J by 4 bases, with 8 bases left in between. CDR1 is KGHPV, CDR2 FQNQEV, per germline (reference sequence).

On this clone: Gene names and germline match the mouse. The CDR3 end falls 1 residue outside the read, so it is completed with the germline J gene. The chain joins TRBV23 to TRBJ2-1. In germline, CDR1 is KGHTA, CDR2 FQNQQP. The CDR3 sequence is 14 residues long. Incomplete CDR3 DNA: TGCTCCAGCAGTCCTCACCAGGGGGGGGCTGAGCAGTTC. This translates into CSSSPHQGGAEQF. Given in full, the CDR3 is CSSSPHQGGAEQFF.

A remark on this clone: Here the gene names and germline are mouse. The CDR3 is cut off 1 residue early in the read; its end comes from the germline J gene. The chain has TRBV2 and TRBJ1-1, with unresolved D. Germline V gene lookup returns CDR1 LGHNA and CDR2 YSYQKL. CDR3 length: 12 amino acids. V lost 2 bases, J lost 2 bases, and 3 bases lay in between. CDR3 protein: CASSQPNTEVFF. The sequenced part of the CDR3 DNA is TGTGCCAGCAGCCAACCCAACACAGAAGTCTTC.

Judged by abundance, this clone is medium-sized. Any gene name here is a mouse gene name. The CDR3 is cut off 1 residue early in the read; its end comes from the germline J gene. The chain carries TRBV12-2 and TRBJ1-3; D gene ambiguous. Looked up from germline, CDR1 is SGHLS and CDR2 is HYDKME. The CDR3 loop spans 14 amino acids. The germline V and J ends were trimmed by 4 bases and 0 bases, with 9 bases remaining between them. CDR3 bases read: TGTGCCAGCTCCTTCGACAATTCTGGAAATACGCTCTAT. It encodes CASSFDNSGNTLY. The whole CDR3 protein is CASSFDNSGNTLYF.

With respect to this clone: Mouse germline and gene names are used. The CDR3 end is not reached by the read, which stops 1 residue before it; the germline J gene fills it in. V is TRBV12-1 and J is TRBJ2-2; unclear D gene. CDR3 length: 13 amino acids. V was pared by 0 bases and J by 0 bases, with 1 base between. Germline CDR1 and CDR2: SGHSN and HYEKVE. Partial CDR3 DNA: TGTGCCAGCTCTCTCTCAAACACCGGGCAGCTCTAC. Encoded protein: CASSLSNTGQLY. The full CDR3 sequence reads CASSLSNTGQLYF.

The table lists this clone with a few counts. The listed genes are named as in mouse. Read coverage stops 1 residue before the CDR3 terminus; the germline J gene supplies the remainder. Other DNA sequences of this sample code for an identical CDR3. V gene TRBV26 combines with J gene TRBJ2-7; TRBD1 aligns across 8 bases. This CDR3 region has 13 residues. J was trimmed by 3 bases and V by 2 bases; bases with no gene match: 0. Germline lookup yields CDR1 KGHPV and CDR2 FQNQEV (reference sequence). The CDR3 bases that were read are TGTGCCAGCAGTCTGACAGGGGGCTATGAACAGTAC. Translated, it gives CASSLTGGYEQY. The CDR3 reads in full as CASSLTGGYEQYF.

Of note for this clone: Genes and germline come from the mouse. The read stops 1 residue short of the end of the CDR3; the missing end is completed from the germline J gene. This sequence joins TRBV15 and TRBJ2-7, with 9 bases matching TRBD2. The CDR3 sequence is 14 residues long. CDR1 is SGHND, CDR2 FRSKSL, per germline. J lost 7 bases, V lost 1 base, and 5 bases had no gene match. This chain's CDR3 is CASSLVGGAREQYF. The sequenced CDR3 bases are TGTGCCAGCAGTTTAGTTGGGGGGGCGCGAGAACAGTAC.

Concerning this clone: Mouse names are used for the genes. The read falls 1 residue short of the CDR3 end, and the missing part is taken from the germline J gene. The rearrangement joins TRBV13-1 to TRBJ1-3; perhaps TRBD1 as D (6 bases). The CDR3 runs 14 residues. With 1 base removed from V and 2 bases from J, the gap between germline ends came to 7 bases. CDR1 is NSHNY, CDR2 SYGAGN, per germline. CDR3 sequence reads: CASSDRDTGNTLYF. CDR3 DNA (partial): TGTGCCAGCAGTGATAGGGACACTGGAAATACGCTCTAT.

For this clone: Mouse gene names and germline throughout. The read falls 1 residue short of the CDR3 end, and the missing part is taken from the germline J gene. The genes are TRBV31 and TRBJ1-2; 7 nucleotides align to TRBD1. This CDR3 comprises 16 residues. CDR1 and CDR2 from the germline V gene are GKSSPN and SITVG. V was clipped by 3 bases and J by 1 base; unmatched bases: 11. This chain's CDR3 is CAWSPSSGTENSDYTF. CDR3 bases read: TGTGCCTGGAGCCCCTCTTCCGGGACAGAAAACTCCGACTACACC.

This clone is a singleton in its sample. Any gene name here is a mouse gene name. The read falls 1 residue short of the CDR3 end, and the missing part is taken from the germline J gene. Other DNA sequences of this sample code for an identical CDR3. The rearrangement uses TRBV29 and TRBJ2-7, with 12 bases lining up with TRBD1. The CDR3 is 12 residues long. V shed 9 bases and J 7 bases; nucleotides not matched to a gene: 4. The germline V gene has CDR1 MSHET and CDR2 SYDVDS. CDR3 protein: CARGQGAGEQYF. The sequenced part of the CDR3 DNA is TGTGCTAGGGGACAGGGGGCGGGGGAACAGTAC.

This clone is classed as medium-sized. Gene names are the mouse ones. CDR3 loop: CASSPGLGGYEQYF. CDR3 DNA (partial): TGTGCCAGCAGCCCGGGACTGGGGGGTTATGAACAGTAC. The chain joins TRBV3 to TRBJ2-7, with 12 bases matching TRBD2. The read is 1 residue too short to cover the CDR3 end, so that end is filled in from the germline J gene. Germline-derived CDR1 and CDR2 are SNHLY and FYNGKV (reference sequence). The CDR3 totals 14 residues. Trimming at V came to 5 bases and at J to 4 bases, leaving 3 bases not matched to a gene.

This clone was counted between two and nine times. Each gene name is a mouse one. The read finishes 1 residue shy of the CDR3 end, and the germline J gene is used to complete it. The chain recombines TRBV26 with TRBJ2-7; TRBD2 matches at 10 bases. The CDR3 loop spans 14 amino acids. CDR1 and CDR2 from the germline V gene are KGHPV and FQNQEV (reference sequence). V was clipped by 4 bases and J by 2 bases; unmatched bases: 2. The CDR3 here is CASSPGLGAYEQYF. CDR3 DNA, as far as it was read: TGTGCCAGCAGTCCCGGACTGGGGGCCTATGAACAGTAC.

Remarks on this clone: Gene names follow the mouse nomenclature. Coverage ceases 1 residue before the CDR3 finishes, and the germline J gene fills in the end. The chain uses TRBV26 and TRBJ2-7, with 10 bases that match TRBD2. From germline, CDR1 is KGHPV and CDR2 FQNQEV (reference sequence). The CDR3 has 14 amino acids. Germline trimming cut 4 bases from V and 4 bases from J; bases unmatched to any gene: 4. The CDR3 here is CASSRRTGGYEQYF. The DNA read from the CDR3 is TGTGCCAGCAGTCGCCGGACTGGGGGTTATGAACAGTAC.

As for this clone: Mouse names are used for the genes. The missing CDR3 end, 1 residue past where the read stops, is filled in from the germline J gene. This chain joins TRBV26 and TRBJ1-4, with TRBD1 identical over 7 bases. The CDR3 consists of 14 residues. Germline lookup yields CDR1 KGHPV and CDR2 FQNQEV (reference sequence). Trimming took 4 bases from V and 3 from J; bases not matched to a gene: 2. This CDR3 is CASSRGQTNERLFF. The covered CDR3 bases are TGTGCCAGCAGTCGGGGACAGACCAACGAAAGATTATTT.

Comments on this clone: These gene names are mouse names. The read ends 1 residue before the CDR3 terminus; that terminus is restored from the germline J gene. This chain joins TRBV3 and TRBJ2-1; 9 nucleotides line up with TRBD1. With 3 bases clipped from V and 7 bases from J, the junction kept 4 bases outside the gene matches. The CDR3 runs to 14 residues. Germline loops: CDR1 SNHLY, CDR2 FYNGKV (reference sequence). The part of the CDR3 DNA that was read is TGTGCCAGCAGCTTTACAGGGGGCGGAGCTGAGCAGTTC. Protein: CASSFTGGGAEQF. From start to end, the CDR3 is CASSFTGGGAEQFF.

This clone has more than one count but fewer than ten. Germline and genes: mouse. The CDR3 end is not reached by the read, which stops 1 residue before it; the germline J gene fills it in. This chain connects TRBV12-2 to TRBJ1-4; 8 nucleotides match TRBD1. V lost 3 bases to trimming and J lost 3 bases; unmatched junction nucleotides: 5. In germline, CDR1 is SGHLS, CDR2 HYDKME. CDR3 length: 15 amino acids. CDR3 bases read: TGTGCCAGCTCTTTCGACAGGGGTGCCAACGAAAGATTATTT. This sequence encodes CASSFDRGANERLF. The complete CDR3 sequence is CASSFDRGANERLFF.

This clone was picked up one time. Genes here carry mouse names. From the germline J gene comes the end of the CDR3, since the read stops 1 residue before it. The chain uses TRBV1 and TRBJ2-3, with D perhaps matching TRBD1 or TRBD2 (6 bases each). The germline V and J ends were trimmed by 1 base and 0 bases, with 8 bases remaining between them. Germline V gene lookup returns CDR1 NSQYPW and CDR2 LRSPGD (reference sequence). This CDR3 spans 15 amino acids. The part of the CDR3 DNA that was read is TGCACCTGCAGTGCAGCGGGGGCTAGTGCAGAAACGCTGTAT. This translates into CTCSAAGASAETLY. The CDR3, in full, reads CTCSAAGASAETLYF.

In its sample, this clone ranks as medium-sized. The genes are named according to mouse. The read finishes 1 residue shy of the CDR3 end, and the germline J gene is used to complete it. The chain is built from TRBV15 and TRBJ2-1; 7 bases line up with TRBD2. The CDR3 extends over 14 amino acids. The germline V gene has CDR1 SGHND and CDR2 FRSKSL. J lost 3 bases, V lost 1 base, and 0 bases had no gene match. CDR3 protein: CASSLGGGYAEQFF. The CDR3 bases that were read are TGTGCCAGCAGTTTAGGGGGGGGCTATGCTGAGCAGTTC.